The clone carrying this TCR beta chain turned up a few times. Antigen: not known. The missing CDR3 end, 3 residues past where the read stops, is filled in from the germline J gene. Germline V gene lookup returns CDR1 SGHRS and CDR2 YFSETQ. Trimming cost V 5 bases and J 8 bases; bases outside gene matches: 4. This CDR3 region has 14 residues. Sequencing used immunoSEQ multiplex PCR; TCRdb keeps in-frame clones, though not all of them. This sample carries approximately 46,000 clones, none of them present only once. The data were obtained in a study of T cell clonality in common variable immunodeficiency. General study points: T cell subpopulation sequencing would be needed to explain CVID clonality. CVID patient heterogeneity limited repertoire-clinical complication correlations. CVID subjects shared fewer TCRbeta clones than healthy controls did.

Sequenced material: peripheral blood mononuclear cells. This chain connects TRBV5-1 to TRBJ2-1; 13 nucleotides match TRBD2. This clonotype was sampled from a person between 18 and 69 years old in good health. The CDR3 region is CASRWGLAGYEQFF. The CDR3 DNA, read in part, is TGCGCCAGCAGGTGGGGACTAGCGGGGTATGAG. Filled out from reference TRBV5-1 and TRBJ2-1, the complete variable domain reads KAGVTQTPRYLIKTRGQQVTLSCSPISGHRSVSWYQQTPGQGLQFLFEYFSETQRNKGNFPGRFSGRQFSNSRSEMNVSTLELGDSALYLCASRWGLAGYEQFFGPGTRLTVL.